This entry lists 18 T cell receptor beta chains sequenced from one sample in a study of response to subunit inactivated influenza vaccine. MiXCR was run by TCRdb on the RT-PCR reads, yielding one entry per CDR3 protein. The table has 500,000 to 550,000 distinct CDR3 sequences, around 8% seen once. Sequenced material: PBMCs from blood, taken around 2 years after vaccination. The receptors originated from a man aged 45 to 75 who received an inactivated influenza vaccine.

This clonotype has at least ten counts. J is TRBJ2-7 and V is TRBV12-3 or TRBV12-4; 9 bases map to TRBD1. With 2 bases clipped from V and 6 bases from J, the junction kept 11 bases outside the gene matches. CDR3 length equals 16 residues. The CDR3 bases are TGTGCCAGCAGTTTATCCCCCGACAGGGGGTCCGCCGAGCAGTACTTC. This codes for CASSLSPDRGSAEQYF.

This clonotype was found a few times. This chain links TRBV5-6 with TRBJ2-2, with 11 nucleotides matching TRBD1. The CDR3 has 16 amino acids. Per germline, CDR1 SGHDT and CDR2 YYEEEE. V dropped 1 base and J dropped 7; count of bases not matched to a gene: 6. The CDR3 coding sequence is TGTGCCAGCAGCTTGCCTGGGACAGGGGGTATCGGGGAGCTGTTTTTT. This gives the protein CASSLPGTGGIGELFF.

In this sample, this clonotype turned up many times. The gene calls are TRBV6-2 or TRBV6-3 and TRBJ1-1; 9 bases map to TRBD1. The ends lost 8 bases at V and 6 bases at J; junction bases unmatched: 10. Germline V lookup: CDR1 MNHEY, CDR2 SVGEGT. The CDR3 runs to 14 residues. The CDR3 loop reads CASRRTGVMAEAFF. Written as DNA, the CDR3 is TGTGCCAGCCGTAGGACAGGGGTCATGGCTGAAGCTTTCTTT.

This clonotype was counted between two and nine times. V is TRBV14 and J is TRBJ2-1, with a tentative D call TRBD2 (6 bases). The CDR3 loop spans 16 amino acids. Trimming pared 8 bases from V and 5 bases from J, leaving 22 bases between. Germline V gene data show CDR1 as SGHDN and CDR2 as FVKESK. CDR3 amino acids: CASGRADGTGNNEQFF. DNA of the CDR3: TGTGCCAGCGGACGCGCCGACGGGACTGGAAACAATGAGCAGTTCTTC.

This clonotype was found a few times. V usage is TRBV12-3 or TRBV12-4 and J usage is TRBJ2-7; TRBD1 matches 7 bases. The CDR3 is made up of 14 amino acids. Germline trimming cut 2 bases from V and 5 bases from J; bases unmatched to any gene: 6. In DNA, the CDR3 is TGTGCCAGCAGTTTACTTAACAGGGGCCACGAGCAGTACTTC. This sequence encodes CASSLLNRGHEQYF.

The gene calls are TRBV12-3 or TRBV12-4 and TRBJ2-1; possibly TRBD1 for D (5 bases). Trimming removed 6 bases from V and 1 base from J, with 10 bases in between. This CDR3 comprises 14 residues. The CDR3 sequence is CASRMQGSYNEQFF. CDR3 nucleotides: TGTGCCAGCAGGATGCAGGGTTCCTACAATGAGCAGTTCTTC.

This clonotype was seen ten or more times. The chain links TRBV24-1 to TRBJ2-3, with 7 bases matching TRBD2. The germline V gene has CDR1 KGHDR and CDR2 SFDVKD. Trimming took 5 bases from V and 1 from J; bases not matched to a gene: 8. The CDR3 spans 16 residues. In DNA form, the CDR3 reads TGTGCCACCAGTGGAACCCTAGCGGACCGCACAGATACGCAGTATTTT. Protein sequence: CATSGTLADRTDTQYF.

Note on this clonotype: One end of the junction fails to match germline, which may point to a read error. V gene TRBV7-9 combines with J gene TRBJ2-1; D may be TRBD2 (5 bases). From germline, CDR1 is SEHNR and CDR2 FQNEAQ (reference sequence). The CDR3 contains 16 residues. CDR3 nucleotides: TGTGCCAGCAGTTTAGTCCCCAAGCGGAGTTACAATGAGCAGTTCTTC. Its protein is CASSLVPKRSYNEQFF.

CDR3 in amino acids: CASSAGQGTGELFF. The DNA for the CDR3 is TGTGCCAGCTCAGCTGGACAGGGGACCGGGGAGCTGTTTTTT. This chain joins TRBV18 and TRBJ2-2; TRBD1 agrees at 9 bases. Looked up from germline, CDR1 is KGHSH and CDR2 is LQKENI. Trimming took 5 bases from V and 5 from J; bases not matched to a gene: 3. The CDR3 covers 14 residues.

This clonotype has only a few counts. The CDR3 sequence is CASGSGAAVYNEQFF. The CDR3 coding sequence is TGTGCTAGTGGCTCGGGGGCCGCCGTTTACAATGAGCAGTTCTTC. The gene calls are TRBV12-5 and TRBJ2-1; possibly TRBD1 or TRBD2 for D (6 bases each). The length of the CDR3 is 15 residues. V gave up 6 bases and J gave up 4 bases, with 16 bases separating them. Germline loops: CDR1 LGHNT, CDR2 FRNRAP.

Ten or more counts support this clonotype. The rearrangement joins TRBV9 to TRBJ1-2, with D maybe TRBD1 (6 bases). Germline lookup yields CDR1 SGDLS and CDR2 YYNGEE. The CDR3 covers 14 residues. V was clipped by 2 bases and J by 4 bases, with 12 bases between them. The CDR3 loop is CASSVGGGPYGYTF. In DNA form, the CDR3 reads TGTGCCAGCAGCGTGGGCGGGGGGCCCTATGGCTACACCTTC.

This clonotype was counted ten times or more. The CDR3, as DNA: TGCAGTGCTAGGCTCAGGGGGCCACTTGAGACCCAGTACTTC. It codes for CSARLRGPLETQYF. The V and J genes are TRBV20-1 and TRBJ2-5; TRBD1 aligns across 8 bases. The junction had 8 bases not matched to a gene; V was cut back by 3 bases and J by 5 bases. Germline V gene sequence: CDR1 DFQATT, CDR2 SNEGSKA (reference sequence). The CDR3 spans 14 residues.

The sample holds a few counts of this clonotype. CDR3 sequence reads: CSAPGLAADNEQFF. CDR3 bases: TGCAGTGCCCCGGGACTAGCGGCTGACAATGAGCAGTTCTTC. V and J are TRBV20-1 and TRBJ2-1; 11 bases map to TRBD2. Trimming cost V 6 bases and J 5 bases; bases outside gene matches: 6. CDR1 is DFQATT, CDR2 SNEGSKA, per germline (reference sequence). CDR3 size: 14 residues.

This chain links TRBV20-1 with TRBJ1-5; D perhaps matches TRBD1 (5 bases). The CDR3 length is 16 residues. CDR1 is DFQATT and CDR2 is SNEGSKA in the germline V gene (reference sequence). Trimming took off 0 bases at V and 1 base at J, with 13 bases between the two ends. The CDR3 loop is CSARDPARDSNQPQHF. The CDR3 nucleotides read TGCAGTGCTAGAGATCCGGCCAGGGACAGCAATCAGCCCCAGCATTTT.

This clonotype was counted only a few times. The rearrangement joins TRBV25-1 to TRBJ2-1, with D hard to call. Germline assignment: CDR1 MGHDK and CDR2 SYGVNS. This CDR3 is built from 14 residues. Trimming cost V 1 base and J 4 bases, with 8 bases left between them. CDR3 loop: CASSEWEGYNEQFF. The CDR3 coding sequence is TGTGCCAGCAGTGAATGGGAAGGGTACAATGAGCAGTTCTTC.

The chain carries TRBV20-1 and TRBJ2-5; D is perhaps TRBD2 (6 bases). Trimming removed 3 bases from V and 2 bases from J, with 16 bases in between. CDR3 length: 15 amino acids. Germline CDR1 DFQATT, CDR2 SNEGSKA (reference sequence). This chain's CDR3 is CSASASAGSQETQYF. The CDR3 region has the DNA TGCAGTGCTAGTGCTAGCGCAGGATCACAAGAGACCCAGTACTTC.

The chain employs TRBV20-1 and TRBJ1-5; the D is unclear. The V gene lost 1 base and the J gene lost 0 bases, with 7 bases spanning the gap. CDR1 is DFQATT, CDR2 SNEGSKA, per germline (reference sequence). The CDR3 sequence is 14 residues long. This chain's CDR3 is CSARAGNSNQPQHF. In nucleotides, the CDR3 is TGCAGTGCTAGAGCGGGGAATAGCAATCAGCCCCAGCATTTT.

V gene TRBV12-3 or TRBV12-4 combines with J gene TRBJ1-1; D gene uncertain. This CDR3 has 15 residues. V was shortened by 6 bases and J by 0 bases, with 14 bases between the two germline ends. CDR3 DNA: TGTGCCAGCAGCTGGAGTTGGGCCTTGAACACTGAAGCTTTCTTT. This gives the protein CASSWSWALNTEAFF.